The subject of this entry is one T cell receptor beta chain. No antigen is known for it. Per-base qualities were not stored, and no clone one base away is much larger. This sample is part of a study of shared clonotypes between healthy human individuals (dated by TCRdb to 2018 to 2020). In terms of the full investigation: The cohort comprised a couple of women and three men aged 18 to 49 years. To increase sequencing depth and limit assay-specific biases, TCR repertoire library preparation and sequencing were carried out by different laboratories using diverse techniques. The study deeply sequenced blood TCR repertoires of about 5 healthy adults to estimate repertoire size and the extent of clonotype sharing between individuals. For each donor, CD4 naive and CD4 memory were each run on three plates, CD8 naive on two plates, and CD8 memory on one plate. Leukapheresis yielded between about 0.94 and 9 billion PBMCs per donor. The study at large found these results: Sampling was restricted to blood, and TCR repertoires in tissues likely differ from the TCR repertoires found in blood. Compared with non-shared clonotypes, the clonotypes found in all four sorted-subset donors had higher generation probabilities. Rarefaction of sorted-subset datasets indicated incomplete sequencing despite the large sequencing depth. Because the study included only a small number of donors, the genetic and exposure-history diversity represented was limited. About 5% of naive CD4, 3.5% of naive CD8, approximately 2.2% of memory CD4, and 0.4% of memory CD8 clonotypes were shared across a few donors. Naive subsets generally had larger estimated clonotype richness than memory subsets did. Pairwise subsampling led to the expectation that sequencing depth would affect the degree of clonotype sharing among donors.

Using the deep immunoSEQ assay, TCR CDR3 regions were amplified from genomic DNA by multiplex PCR. Extracted genomic DNA from each cell subset was spread evenly across all wells of several immunoSEQ 96-well plates, with each plate serving as a replicate. For sorted subsets, 200 to 250 ng genomic DNA, equal to approximately 30,000 T cell genomes, was loaded into each replicate PCR. The purified libraries were quantified using a Qubit 3.0 fluorometer, sized with a Bioanalyzer 2100, and then quantified again using the KAPA Library Quantification kit. Every immunoSEQ 96-well plate was sequenced on a separate single-read 150-cycle Illumina NextSeq 550 flow cell. The paper's processing steps were these. Because the immunoSEQ output held only junctional sequences and lacked quality scores, the filtering could not match the filtering applied to full-length reads. Sequences were annotated with PyIR, a Python wrapper for IgBLAST v1.9, using IMGT germline references to assign V/J genes and CDR3. Reads were filtered out if the reads had weak V/J assignments (E-value above 1e-6), no CDR3, stop codons, out-of-frame junctions, or ambiguous translated residues. A V3J clonotype was defined by an identical inferred V gene, J gene, and CDR3 amino acid sequence. Percentage overlap between repertoires was computed as shared unique clonotypes divided by the size of the smaller repertoire. RTK rarefaction, the Chao1 estimator, and Recon v2.1 estimates of unobserved clonotypes were used to assess repertoire richness. Generation probabilities were computed with OLGA for all TCRbeta clonotypes obtained by the gDNA method from four donors. Sourced from immuneACCESS, this table was stored by TCRdb with only in-frame sequences that have V and J called. A share of the clones is absent; for the studies checked, an unresolved V gene accounts for under half, and the remainder has no known explanation. V, J and clone size derive from that table, while D and trimming were established from the DNA sequence. This sample holds 600,000 to 800,000 clones; 72% were observed only once. The ten largest clones represent approximately 1.8% of the sample.

The donors were healthy, HIV-negative adults who had no recently reported acute infections or vaccinations. Every donor was a Caucasian adult residing in Nashville, Tennessee, USA. CD4+ T cells were enriched by magnetic negative selection, after which naive cells were positively selected on CD45RA and the negative fraction was taken as the memory subset. Blood was collected by leukapheresis, and PBMCs were isolated by Ficoll-Histopaque density gradient centrifugation and then cryopreserved in liquid nitrogen vapor phase. Analytical flow cytometry was used to check the purity and quantity of every magnetically sorted T cell population. Genomic DNA was isolated from each sorted fraction and quantified by UV absorbance on a Nanodrop 2000c. Germline trimming amounts to 2 bases on V and 4 bases on J, with 6 as the count of junction bases outside the gene matches. Spanning cysteine to phenylalanine, the CDR3 consists of 16 amino acids. The only DNA kept is the CDR3, 48 bases in frame from the first base. CDR1 and CDR2, looked up from the germline V gene, are MGHRA and YSYEKL.

Specimen: memory CD4+ T cells sorted from blood. This sample's cell subset or site label indicates: CD45RA-negative fraction. The sequence links TRBV4-1 to TRBJ2-2, and TRBD1 aligns with 8 junction nucleotides. The origin of this receptor is a woman in her 30s in good health. This receptor carries the CDR3 CASSQLDRGSTGELFF. The bases read TGCGCCAGCAGCCAACTCGACAGGGGAAGCACCGGGGAGCTGTTTTTT.